These T cell receptor beta chains were read from a single sample in a study of blood T cell repertoires in COVID-19. Sequencing was performed with immunoSEQ multiplex PCR; in TCRdb, only in-frame clones are kept and a portion is missing. Of approximately 160,000 clones detected, under 85% appear once; the ten largest clones hold approximately 1.2%. The material sequenced was peripheral blood. The receptors originated from a man between 60 and 70 years old who had recovered from COVID-19. Both conserved end residues are part of each CDR3. D genes are given only for firm matches. Clone size appears in some rows only: once, few, many, or a class for an expanded clone.

>TRBJ2-2|NA|TRBV19|NA
CASSIAEGARTGELFF
TGTGCCAGTAGTATCGCGGAGGGGGCGAGAACCGGGGAGCTGTTTTTT
>TRBJ1-2|NA|TRBV7-9|NA
CASSFQGGGYTF
TGTGCCAGCAGCTTTCAGGGAGGCGGCTACACCTTC
>TRBJ2-1|NA|TRBV7-6|NA
CASSFGGRTDNEQFF
TGTGCCAGCAGCTTTGGCGGGCGAACGGACAATGAGCAGTTCTTC
>TRBJ2-6|NA|TRBV6-4|TRBD1
CASSQDRALNVLTF
TGTGCCAGCAGCCAGGACAGGGCACTCAACGTCCTGACTTTC
>TRBJ2-2|NA|TRBV30|TRBD1
CAWSVTGGLGGELFF
TGTGCCTGGAGTGTGACAGGGGGCTTAGGCGGGGAGCTGTTTTTT
>TRBJ1-6|NA|TRBV19|NA
CASRNHAAYNSPLHF
TGTGCCAGTAGGAATCACGCGGCGTATAATTCACCCCTCCACTTT
>TRBJ2-7|NA|TRBV4-1|NA
CASSQETTYEQYF
TGCGCCAGCAGCCAGGAGACTACCTACGAGCAGTACTTC
>TRBJ1-5|NA|TRBV6-5|NA
CASSRQGGTNQPQHF
TGTGCCAGCAGTCGACAAGGGGGAACCAATCAGCCCCAGCATTTT
>TRBJ2-2|NA|TRBV5-1|NA
CASSFEGLNTGELFF
TGCGCCAGCAGCTTTGAGGGACTGAACACCGGGGAGCTGTTTTTT
>TRBJ1-1|NA|TRBV6-5|NA
CASGGTLNTEAFF
TGTGCCAGCGGCGGGACCCTGAACACTGAAGCTTTCTTT
>TRBJ1-1|NA|TRBV18|NA
CASSFQGREDEAFF
TGTGCCAGCTCATTTCAGGGGCGCGAGGATGAAGCTTTCTTT
>TRBJ2-2|NA|TRBV24-1|NA
CATSGTQNRELFF
TGTGCCACCTCCGGGACACAAAACAGGGAGCTGTTTTTT
>TRBJ1-1|NA|TRBV6-5|TRBD1
CAGEQGIGTEAFF
TGTGCCGGAGAACAGGGGATAGGAACTGAAGCTTTCTTT
>TRBJ2-5|NA|TRBV19|TRBD1
CASRGRDRGFETQYF
TGTGCCAGTAGGGGTAGGGACAGGGGGTTTGAGACCCAGTACTTC
>TRBJ1-2|NA|TRBV6-5|NA
CASSYWGEHGYTF
TGTGCCAGCAGTTATTGGGGCGAACATGGCTACACCTTC
>TRBJ1-2|NA|TRBV14|NA
CASSQSTGISGYTF
TGTGCTAGCAGCCAGTCTACAGGGATTTCGGGCTACACCTTC
>TRBJ1-2|few|TRBV2|NA
CAITDSYYGYTF
TGTGCCATTACGGACAGCTACTATGGCTACACCTTC
>TRBJ2-5|NA|TRBV5-1|TRBD2
CASSPKSSGGYQETQYF
TGCGCCAGCAGCCCGAAATCTAGCGGGGGGTACCAAGAGACCCAGTACTTC
>TRBJ2-3|NA|TRBV7-3|TRBD1
CASSVDRVEVRYTQYF
TGTGCCAGCAGCGTCGACAGGGTCGAAGTGCGGTATACGCAGTATTTT
>TRBJ2-1|NA|TRBV12-5|TRBD2
CASGSSAGAYNEQFF
TGTGCTAGTGGTTCATCAGCGGGGGCCTACAATGAGCAGTTCTTC
>TRBJ2-2|NA|TRBV5-1|NA
CASSQGNTGELFF
TGCGCCAGCTCACAGGGTAACACCGGGGAGCTGTTTTTT
>TRBJ1-6|NA|TRBV6-5|NA
CASSWAAYNSPLHF
TGTGCCAGCAGTTGGGCAGCATATAATTCACCCCTCCACTTT
>TRBJ1-2|NA|TRBV5-6|TRBD1
CASSRGQGFNYGYTF
TGTGCCAGCAGCCGGGGACAGGGGTTTAACTATGGCTACACCTTC
>TRBJ1-2|NA|TRBV28|NA
CASSLDSETNYGYTF
TGTGCCAGCAGCTTAGACAGCGAGACTAACTATGGCTACACCTTC
>TRBJ2-1|few|TRBV29-1|TRBD2
CSVPGGAYNEQFF
TGCAGCGTTCCGGGGGGGGCCTACAATGAGCAGTTCTTC
>TRBJ2-3|NA|TRBV29-1|NA
CSVHEGVTDTQYF
TGCAGCGTTCACGAGGGGGTCACAGATACGCAGTATTTT
>TRBJ2-7|NA|TRBV6-5|NA
CASSHTGPFYEQYF
TGTGCCAGCAGTCATACAGGGCCTTTCTACGAGCAGTACTTC
>TRBJ2-1|NA|TRBV6-4|TRBD2
CASSEASGGSSGEQFF
TGTGCCAGCAGTGAGGCTAGCGGGGGGTCTTCAGGGGAGCAGTTCTTC
>TRBJ1-5|few|TRBV5-6|NA
CASSLHSYSNQPQHF
TGTGCCAGCAGCTTGCACAGTTATAGCAATCAGCCCCAGCATTTT
>TRBJ1-1|NA|TRBV19|TRBD1
CASSDRGRNTEAFF
TGTGCCAGTTCGGACAGGGGGAGGAACACTGAAGCTTTCTTT
>TRBJ1-1|NA|TRBV15|NA
CATSISRNTEAFF
TGTGCCACCAGCATCTCCAGGAACACTGAAGCTTTCTTT
>TRBJ2-3|NA|TRBV24-1|TRBD1
CATSDLGGQGVADTQYF
TGTGCCACCAGTGATTTGGGGGGACAGGGTGTCGCAGATACGCAGTATTTT
>TRBJ2-2|NA|TRBV7-2|TRBD2
CASSPEGSGVVGDTGELFF
TGTGCCAGCAGCCCTGAGGGTAGCGGGGTAGTTGGAGACACCGGGGAGCTGTTTTTT
>TRBJ1-5|few|TRBV28|NA
CASSLGRGGGNQPQHF
TGTGCCAGCAGTTTGGGGAGGGGAGGAGGTAATCAGCCCCAGCATTTT
>TRBJ1-6|NA|TRBV6-6|NA
CASSPRDIYNSPLHF
TGTGCCAGCAGTCCCCGGGACATATATAATTCACCCCTCCACTTT
>TRBJ1-2|NA|TRBV19|TRBD1
CASSMGTGAFGYGYTF
TGTGCCAGTAGTATGGGGACAGGGGCATTTGGCTATGGCTACACCTTC
>TRBJ1-2|once|TRBV6-4|TRBD1
CASSSGQGAGGYTF
TGTGCCAGCAGTTCCGGACAGGGGGCGGGTGGCTACACCTTC
>TRBJ2-1|NA|TRBV4-1|NA
CASSQDRWASSYNEQFF
TGCGCCAGCAGCCAAGATCGATGGGCGAGCTCCTACAATGAGCAGTTCTTC
>TRBJ2-7|NA|TRBV11-2|TRBD2
CASSLLAGGYEQYF
TGTGCCAGCAGCCTACTAGCGGGGGGCTACGAGCAGTACTTC
>TRBJ1-4|NA|TRBV6-1|NA
CASSEAGATNEKLFF
TGTGCCAGCAGTGAAGCGGGCGCAACTAATGAAAAACTGTTTTTT
>TRBJ2-7|NA|TRBV5-1|TRBD2
CASSFTSVGEQYF
TGCGCCAGCAGCTTCACTAGCGTGGGGGAGCAGTACTTC
>TRBJ2-1|NA|TRBV7-6|NA
CASSTRAGAPYNEQFF
TGTGCCAGCAGCACAAGAGCAGGGGCCCCCTACAATGAGCAGTTCTTC
>TRBJ1-2|NA|TRBV19|NA
CASRPRGPTSGTSYGYTF
TGTGCCAGTAGACCTAGAGGTCCCACATCCGGGACTTCCTATGGCTACACCTTC
>TRBJ1-1|NA|TRBV3-1/TRBV3-2|NA
CASSQPPGGTEAFF
TGTGCCAGCAGCCAACCCCCGGGCGGGACTGAAGCTTTCTTT
>TRBJ2-5|NA|TRBV7-2|TRBD1
CASSRTGGLMQTQYF
TGTGCCAGCTCCCGGACAGGGGGCCTTATGCAGACCCAGTACTTC
>TRBJ1-1|NA|TRBV7-2|NA
CASSFRATEAFF
TGTGCCAGCAGCTTCAGGGCCACTGAAGCTTTCTTT
>TRBJ1-1|NA|TRBV29-1|TRBD1
CSVITGAADTEAFF
TGCAGCGTTATCACAGGGGCGGCCGACACTGAAGCTTTCTTT
>TRBJ2-5|NA|TRBV25-1|NA
CASSEPVKETQYF
TGTGCCAGCAGTGAACCCGTTAAAGAGACCCAGTACTTC
>TRBJ2-5|NA|TRBV11-2|TRBD1
CASSLYRGVQETQYF
TGTGCCAGCAGCTTATACAGGGGGGTCCAAGAGACCCAGTACTTC
>TRBJ2-3|NA|TRBV23-1|TRBD2
CASSQSITSGDFLPSTDTQYF
TGCGCCAGCAGTCAATCGATAACTAGCGGGGATTTTTTACCTAGCACAGATACGCAGTATTTT
>TRBJ1-2|NA|TRBV5-6|NA
CASSFYPGSNYGYTF
TGTGCCAGCAGCTTCTACCCAGGGTCAAACTATGGCTACACCTTC
>TRBJ1-5|NA|TRBV2|TRBD1
CASRVDRYNQPQHF
TGTGCCAGCAGGGTGGACAGGTACAATCAGCCCCAGCATTTT